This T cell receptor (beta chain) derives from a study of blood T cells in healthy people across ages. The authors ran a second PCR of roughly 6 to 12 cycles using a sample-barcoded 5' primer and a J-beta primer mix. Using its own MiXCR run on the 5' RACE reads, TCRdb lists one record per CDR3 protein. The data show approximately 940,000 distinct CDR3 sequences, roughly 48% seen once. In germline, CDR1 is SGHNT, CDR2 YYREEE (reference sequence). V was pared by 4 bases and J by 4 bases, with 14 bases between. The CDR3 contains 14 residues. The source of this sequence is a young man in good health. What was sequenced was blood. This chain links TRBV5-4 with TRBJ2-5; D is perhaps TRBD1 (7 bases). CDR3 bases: TGTGCCAGCAGCGTGCCAGGGGGGCTAGAGACCCAGTACTTC. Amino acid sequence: CASSVPGGLETQYF. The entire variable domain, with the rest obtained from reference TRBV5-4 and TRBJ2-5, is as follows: ETGVTQSPTHLIKTRGQQVTLRCSSQSGHNTVSWYQQALGQGPQFIFQYYREEENGRGNFPPRFSGLQFPNYSSELNVNALELDDSALYLCASSVPGGLETQYFGPGTRLLVL.